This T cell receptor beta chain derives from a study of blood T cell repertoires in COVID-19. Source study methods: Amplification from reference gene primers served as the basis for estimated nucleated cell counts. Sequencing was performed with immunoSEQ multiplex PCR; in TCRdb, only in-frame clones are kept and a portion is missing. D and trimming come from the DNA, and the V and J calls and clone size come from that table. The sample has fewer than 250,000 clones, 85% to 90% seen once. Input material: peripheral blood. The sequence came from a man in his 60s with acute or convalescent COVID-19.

CDR3 bases: TGTGCCAGCAGAGGACTAGCGGGGGGGCCGAATACGCAGTATTTT. It specifies CASRGLAGGPNTQYF. This rearrangement joins TRBV6-5 to TRBJ2-3; the match to TRBD2 covers 15 bases. The CDR3 runs 15 residues. Trimming took 6 bases from V and 7 from J; bases not matched to a gene: 5. Germline V gene lookup returns CDR1 MNHEY and CDR2 SVGAGI.